These 29 T cell receptor beta chains originate from one sample sequenced in a study of TIL therapy for anti-PD-1-resistant metastatic lung cancer. The immunoSEQ assay was v3. Profiled with immunoSEQ multiplex PCR; TCRdb holds only in-frame clones, not every one. This table holds more than 55,000 clones, about 81% found once. The sample's time point: pre-treatment sample, taken before nivolumab and TIL therapy. The source was blood, collected at baseline. Receptors originate from a person aged 25 to 85 with non-small cell lung cancer.

This clone was detected only a few times. The genes are TRBV2 and TRBJ2-3, with D perhaps being TRBD1 or TRBD2 (5 bases each). The CDR3 runs 12 residues. With 4 bases removed from V and 6 bases from J, the gap between germline ends came to 8 bases. The germline CDR1 and CDR2 sequences are SNHLY and FYNNEI. The CDR3 DNA sequence: TGTGCCAGCAGTGTATGGGGGGATACGCAGTATTTT. Translated: CASSVWGDTQYF.

The chain couples TRBV4-3 to TRBJ2-1, with 9 bases fitting TRBD2. With 1 base clipped from V and 8 bases from J, the junction kept 9 bases outside the gene matches. The CDR3 covers 16 residues. Germline V gene sequence: CDR1 LGHNA, CDR2 YSLEER. The CDR3: CASSQAAAGGRDEQFF. As DNA, the CDR3 is TGCGCCAGCAGCCAAGCGGCCGCGGGAGGGAGGGATGAGCAGTTCTTC.

The V call is TRBV10-2, the J call TRBJ2-1, with D possibly being TRBD1 or TRBD2 (5 bases each). CDR1 is WSHSY, CDR2 SAAADI, per germline. Trimming stripped 11 bases from V and 7 bases from J, with 15 bases between. The CDR3 contains 12 residues. CDR3 sequence (DNA): TGCGCCTCCCGAGTAGGGACGAATGAGCAGTTCTTC. Translated: CASRVGTNEQFF.

This chain uses TRBV28 with TRBJ2-1; D gene unclear. Trimming took 2 bases from V and 7 from J, leaving 6 bases between them. The germline CDR1 and CDR2 sequences are MDHEN and SYDVKM. CDR3 length equals 12 residues. The CDR3 nucleotides are TGTGCCAGCAGTTTAGTTAGGAATGAGCAGTTCTTC. Translating it yields CASSLVRNEQFF.

The chain links TRBV29-1 to TRBJ2-3, with TRBD1 as a possible D gene (6 bases). Trimming shortened V by 4 bases and J by 0 bases, and 11 bases separated the two germline ends. CDR3 length equals 14 residues. Germline values: CDR1 SQVTM, CDR2 ANQGSEA. CDR3 sequence (DNA): TGCAGCGTTGCACAGGGTGAGAGCACAGATACGCAGTATTTT. This gives the protein CSVAQGESTDTQYF.

The V gene is TRBV5-1, the J gene TRBJ2-3; 12 bases are shared with TRBD2. Germline-derived CDR1 and CDR2 are SGHRS and YFSETQ. V lost 4 bases to trimming and J lost 5 bases; unmatched junction nucleotides: 11. The CDR3 length is 17 residues. CDR3 residues: CASSKLLAGGRIDTQYF. The CDR3 DNA sequence: TGCGCCAGCAGCAAGCTTCTAGCGGGGGGGAGGATAGATACGCAGTATTTT.

The V call is TRBV7-2, the J call TRBJ2-7; possible D gene TRBD1, 7 bases. Per the germline V gene, CDR1 is SGHTA and CDR2 is FQGNSA. V gave up 4 bases and J gave up 4 bases, with 14 bases separating them. The CDR3 totals 14 residues. The CDR3 loop reads CASSYTTGRYEQYF. In nucleotides, the CDR3 is TGTGCCAGCAGCTATACGACAGGGAGGTACGAGCAGTACTTC.

This chain joins TRBV7-8 and TRBJ2-7; 12 nucleotides line up with TRBD1. The germline V gene encodes CDR1 SGHVS and CDR2 FQNEAQ. V trimming: 1 base; J trimming: 7 bases; junction bases outside the gene matches: 11. The CDR3 sequence is 17 residues long. DNA for the CDR3: TGTGCCAGCAGCTTAGGAGCAGCGGGACAGGGGGCGAGGGAGCAGTACTTC. Amino acids: CASSLGAAGQGAREQYF.

J is TRBJ1-1 and V is TRBV25-1; D gene ambiguous. The CDR3 is made up of 15 amino acids. CDR1 is MGHDK, CDR2 SYGVNS, per germline. V was clipped by 2 bases and J by 2 bases, with 12 bases between them. The chain's CDR3 is CASSEVKGSNTEAFF. The CDR3 region has the DNA TGTGCCAGCAGTGAAGTAAAGGGATCCAACACTGAAGCTTTCTTT.

The chain has TRBV18 and TRBJ2-7; D possibly uses TRBD1 or TRBD2 (5 bases each). Trimming left V 6 bases short and J 10 bases short, with 19 bases between. CDR1 and CDR2 (germline): KGHSH, LQKENI. CDR3 length: 13 amino acids. The CDR3 protein is CASSGDVEDFQYF. The CDR3, as DNA: TGTGCCAGCTCGGGGGACGTTGAAGACTTTCAGTACTTC. Complete variable domain (other parts from reference TRBV18 and TRBJ2-7): NAGVMQNPRHLVRRRGQEARLRCSPMKGHSHVYWYRQLPEEGLKFMVYLQKENIIDESGMPKERFSAEFPKEGPSILRIQQVVRGDSAAYFCASSGDVEDFQYFGPGTRLTVT.

This chain links TRBV5-1 with TRBJ2-7, with D perhaps assigned TRBD1 or TRBD2 (5 bases each). In germline, CDR1 is SGHRS, CDR2 YFSETQ. The CDR3 is 15 residues long. V lost 7 bases and J 3 bases, leaving 20 bases between the germline ends. CDR3 bases: TGCGCCAGCGCCTTACAGGTCGGGACGCACTACGAGCAGTACTTC. It codes for CASALQVGTHYEQYF.

This clone was recorded a few times. The chain carries TRBV30 and TRBJ1-2; D not certain. Trimming shortened V by 1 base and J by 5 bases, and 5 bases separated the two germline ends. From germline, CDR1 is GTSNPN and CDR2 SVGIG (reference sequence). The CDR3 has 11 residues. The CDR3 sequence: CAWSAGYGYTF. In DNA, the CDR3 is TGTGCCTGGAGTGCGGGTTATGGCTACACCTTC.

The chain has TRBV18 and TRBJ1-5; D gene ambiguous. V lost 3 bases to trimming and J lost 0 bases, with 15 bases between them. Germline values: CDR1 KGHSH, CDR2 LQKENI. The CDR3 spans 17 residues. This CDR3 reads CASSPRAGQSSNQPQHF. The CDR3 region has the DNA TGTGCCAGCTCACCGCGGGCAGGCCAAAGTAGCAATCAGCCCCAGCATTTT.

The rearrangement uses TRBV10-3 and TRBJ1-1; D gene ambiguous. Trimming pared 3 bases from V and 8 bases from J, leaving 13 bases between. The CDR3 loop spans 13 amino acids. Germline V gives CDR1 ENHRY, CDR2 SYGVKD. The CDR3 region is CAISEDNPREAFF. As DNA, the CDR3 is TGTGCCATCAGTGAAGATAACCCGAGGGAAGCTTTCTTT.

This chain joins TRBV11-2 and TRBJ2-5, with D unresolved. The CDR3 spans 15 residues. Germline V lookup: CDR1 SGHAT, CDR2 FQNNGV. Deletions cut 1 base from V and 4 bases from J, with 13 bases between. The DNA of the CDR3 is TGTGCCAGCAGCTTAGCCGCCCAGCCCATAGAGACCCAGTACTTC. Its translation is CASSLAAQPIETQYF.

The V and J genes are TRBV19 and TRBJ1-3; D is unclear. This CDR3 comprises 14 residues. The germline CDR1 and CDR2 sequences are LNHDA and SQIVND (reference sequence). Trimming removed 6 bases at V and 0 bases at J, with 9 bases between. The CDR3 coding sequence is TGTGCCAGTAGCCGTAAGCACTCTGGAAACACCATATATTTT. Protein: CASSRKHSGNTIYF. The full variable domain, rest sourced from reference TRBV19 and TRBJ1-3, is DGGITQSPKYLFRKEGQNVTLSCEQNLNHDAMYWYRQDPGQGLRLIYYSQIVNDFQKGDIAEGYSVSREKKESFPLTVTSAQKNPTAFYLCASSRKHSGNTIYFGEGSWLTVV.

V is TRBV9 and J is TRBJ2-1; no clear D gene. The CDR3 runs 15 residues. Germline CDR1 is SGDLS and CDR2 is YYNGEE. Trimming shortened V by 0 bases and J by 10 bases, and 17 bases separated the two germline ends. CDR3 DNA sequence: TGTGCCAGCAGCGTAGGTGAAGTAGTGTGGGGAGAGCAGTTCTTC. Translated, it gives CASSVGEVVWGEQFF.

This chain connects TRBV13 to TRBJ1-1; 7 bases are shared with TRBD1. The CDR3 totals 18 residues. Looked up from germline, CDR1 is PRHDT and CDR2 is FYEKMQ (reference sequence). V was clipped by 0 bases and J by 10 bases; unmatched bases: 20. CDR3 region: CASSLGSSGTAKRDRAFF. The CDR3 DNA reads TGTGCCAGCAGCTTAGGGTCTTCCGGGACAGCCAAGAGAGATAGAGCTTTCTTT.

This chain links TRBV19 with TRBJ2-7, with 7 bases lining up with TRBD2. V lost 0 bases to trimming and J lost 2 bases; unmatched junction nucleotides: 7. The germline gives CDR1 LNHDA, CDR2 SQIVND (reference sequence). The CDR3 spans 16 residues. CDR3 DNA sequence: TGTGCCAGTAGTATAGACCTGGGGCGGGGGACCTACGAGCAGTACTTC. This codes for CASSIDLGRGTYEQYF. The full variable domain, rest sourced from reference TRBV19 and TRBJ2-7, is DGGITQSPKYLFRKEGQNVTLSCEQNLNHDAMYWYRQDPGQGLRLIYYSQIVNDFQKGDIAEGYSVSREKKESFPLTVTSAQKNPTAFYLCASSIDLGRGTYEQYFGPGTRLTVT.

This CDR3 reads CASSFTGGYGYTF. The CDR3 bases are TGCGCCAGCAGCTTCACGGGGGGTTATGGCTACACCTTC. The chain recombines TRBV5-1 with TRBJ1-2; the D gene is possibly TRBD1 (5 bases). This CDR3 region has 13 residues. CDR1 is SGHRS and CDR2 is YFSETQ in the germline V gene. V dropped 2 bases and J dropped 5 bases, with 10 bases sitting between them.

This clone has only one observation. The identical CDR3 is also encoded by other nucleotide sequences in the sample. This chain uses TRBV18 with TRBJ1-2; unclear D gene. Germline CDR1 is KGHSH and CDR2 is LQKENI. The CDR3 is 14 amino acids. The ends were cut back, 3 bases at V and 2 bases at J, with 10 bases in the middle. The CDR3, as DNA: TGTGCCAGCTCACCTGTAGGAAGGAACTATGGCTACACCTTC. Translation: CASSPVGRNYGYTF.

This rearrangement joins TRBV5-6 to TRBJ2-2; the match to TRBD2 covers 8 bases. CDR3 size: 17 residues. V dropped 0 bases and J dropped 1; count of bases not matched to a gene: 5. Looked up from germline, CDR1 is SGHDT and CDR2 is YYEEEE. CDR3 amino acids: CASSLAGGARNTGELFF. The CDR3 DNA reads as TGTGCCAGCAGCTTGGCCGGGGGGGCAAGGAACACCGGGGAGCTGTTTTTT.

The CDR3 here is CASSGQGIETQYF. The CDR3 DNA reads TGCGCCAGCAGTGGTCAGGGGATCGAGACCCAGTACTTC. The V and J genes are TRBV10-1 and TRBJ2-5, with a weak D call TRBD1 (6 bases). Germline loops: CDR1 WNHNN, CDR2 SYGVQD (reference sequence). This CDR3 has 13 amino acids. Trimming shortened V by 4 bases and J by 5 bases, and 11 bases separated the two germline ends.

This sequence joins TRBV5-1 and TRBJ2-1; 11 bases map to TRBD2. Germline V gene data show CDR1 as SGHRS and CDR2 as YFSETQ. V was clipped by 4 bases and J by 2 bases; unmatched bases: 11. The CDR3 is made up of 18 amino acids. CDR3 coding DNA: TGCGCCAGCAGCCCGACTCAATTAGCGGGGGGGACCTACAATGAGCAGTTCTTC. This gives the protein CASSPTQLAGGTYNEQFF.

The chain has TRBV11-1 and TRBJ2-5; D is undetermined. The CDR3 has 14 residues. V shed 5 bases and J shed 2 bases, with 12 bases lying between them. CDR1 SGHAT and CDR2 FQDESV come from the germline V gene (reference sequence). The CDR3 nucleotides are TGTGCCAGCAGCGATATCAATAGACAAGAGACCCAGTACTTC. Amino acid sequence: CASSDINRQETQYF.

The CDR3 nucleotides read TGCAGCGTCGTTCCGGGACAGGGGGCGAAGGGGAACACTGAAGCTTTCTTT. This sequence encodes CSVVPGQGAKGNTEAFF. The gene calls are TRBV29-1 and TRBJ1-1, with TRBD1 matching over 12 bases. V was clipped by 6 bases and J by 1 base; unmatched bases: 12. This CDR3 comprises 17 residues. The germline gives CDR1 SQVTM, CDR2 ANQGSEA.

V usage is TRBV27 and J usage is TRBJ2-2, with 8 bases matching TRBD2. V was clipped by 7 bases and J by 6 bases; unmatched bases: 4. The CDR3 has 13 residues. Germline V CDR1 and CDR2: MNHEY, SMNVEV (reference sequence). CDR3 bases: TGTGCCAGCACCCAGCGGGGGTCCGGGGAGCTGTTTTTT. Its translation: CASTQRGSGELFF.

This clone was detected only a few times. V and J are TRBV9 and TRBJ2-2; D not certain. Germline V CDR1 and CDR2: SGDLS, YYNGEE. The CDR3 contains 15 residues. Deletions cut 1 base from V and 7 bases from J, with 14 bases between. The CDR3 is CASSVRSGFDGELFF. The CDR3 DNA reads TGTGCCAGCAGCGTAAGGTCAGGCTTTGACGGGGAGCTGTTTTTT.

The J gene is TRBJ1-1, the V gene TRBV5-1; perhaps TRBD1 as D (5 bases). The CDR3 totals 15 residues. Trimming took off 2 bases at V and 0 bases at J, with 11 bases between the two ends. Germline V gene lookup returns CDR1 SGHRS and CDR2 YFSETQ. CDR3 residues: CASSFLGTVNTEAFF. The CDR3 bases are TGCGCCAGCAGCTTCCTCGGGACGGTGAACACTGAAGCTTTCTTT.